The 15 T cell receptor beta chains below come from one sample, sequenced in a study of post-analysis software for immune sequencing data. Overall study results and limits: TRBV segments more frequent in patients than in controls numbered five and included TRBV5-6, TRBV5-1 and TRBV20-1.

Sequencing libraries made from TCR beta cDNA carried unique molecular identifiers. In TCRdb, the PCR reads were re-called with MiXCR into one record per CDR3 protein. The sample lists roughly 870,000 distinct CDR3 sequences, about 50% seen once, with approximately 4.4% in the top ten. No antigen has been assigned to these receptors. The source material was blood. The receptors stem from a girl aged 5 to 17 with multiple sclerosis.

This clonotype came up a few times. The rearrangement joins TRBV7-2 to TRBJ2-3; the D call may be TRBD1 or TRBD2 (5 bases each). The germline V gene encodes CDR1 SGHTA and CDR2 FQGNSA. The V end was cut by 8 bases, the J end by 4 bases, with 13 bases between. This CDR3 is 13 amino acids long. CDR3 sequence: CASLDGGADTQYF. As DNA, the CDR3 is TGTGCCAGCCTCGATGGGGGAGCAGATACGCAGTATTTT. The variable domain in full, with the rest retrieved from reference TRBV7-2 and TRBJ2-3, is GAGVSQSPSNKVTEKGKDVELRCDPISGHTALYWYRQSLGQGLEFLIYFQGNSAPDKSGLPSDRFSAERTGGSVSTLTIQRTQQEDSAVYLCASLDGGADTQYFGPGTRLTVL.

This chain joins TRBV20-1 and TRBJ2-1; 13 bases fit TRBD2. The CDR3 totals 15 residues. CDR1 is DFQATT, CDR2 SNEGSKA, per germline (reference sequence). V gave up 5 bases and J gave up 12 bases; unmatched junction bases: 13. The CDR3 DNA follows: TGCAGTGCTTGGACTAGCGGGAGCGATAGTAGCGGGCAGTTCTTC. It codes for CSAWTSGSDSSGQFF.

J is TRBJ1-2 and V is TRBV3-1; D is unresolved. The germline V and J ends were trimmed by 1 base and 8 bases, with 14 bases remaining between them. This CDR3 is built from 14 residues. The germline V gene has CDR1 LGHDT and CDR2 YNNKEL (reference sequence). DNA of the CDR3: TGTGCCAGCAGCCAAGTCGTAGATACACGCGGCTACACCTTC. Its protein product is CASSQVVDTRGYTF.

For this clonotype: Compared with germline, one end of the junction differs, possibly owing to a read error. The V call is TRBV14, the J call TRBJ2-1; TRBD2 might be the D (6 bases). This CDR3 has 17 residues. Per the germline V gene, CDR1 is SGHDN and CDR2 is FVKESK. The CDR3 coding sequence is TGTGCCAGCAGCCAAGTTCTCGGGAGCCTTTCCTACAACGAGCAGTTCTTC. It translates to CASSQVLGSLSYNEQFF.

The chain joins TRBV5-1 to TRBJ1-5, with TRBD1 matching 10 bases. Germline CDR1 SGHRS, CDR2 YFSETQ. V lost 0 bases and J lost 11; bases outside the gene matches: 8. The CDR3 extends over 15 amino acids. CDR3 sequence reads: CASSLGQGASETQHF. The CDR3 DNA sequence: TGCGCCAGCAGCTTGGGACAGGGGGCGTCAGAGACCCAGCATTTT.

The J gene is TRBJ2-1, the V gene TRBV5-1; D is unclear. The length of the CDR3 is 15 residues. Germline CDR1 is SGHRS and CDR2 is YFSETQ. V lost 4 bases to trimming and J lost 3 bases, with 14 bases between them. The CDR3 bases are TGCGCCAGCAGCCCCGCGGCAGTAAGCTACAATGAGCAGTTCTTC. Translated, it gives CASSPAAVSYNEQFF.

V usage is TRBV3-1 and J usage is TRBJ2-3; the D gene is possibly TRBD1 (6 bases). The ends were cut back, 0 bases at V and 7 bases at J, with 14 bases in the middle. The CDR3 has 15 residues. Germline-derived CDR1 and CDR2 are LGHDT and YNNKEL (reference sequence). The CDR3 protein is CASSQDIQGGNTQYF. Here the CDR3 DNA reads TGTGCCAGCAGCCAAGATATACAGGGCGGAAATACGCAGTATTTT.

J is TRBJ1-1 and V is TRBV29-1; D may be TRBD1 (6 bases). The CDR3 covers 11 residues. V dropped 7 bases and J dropped 6 bases, with 12 bases sitting between them. Germline loops: CDR1 SQVTM, CDR2 ANQGSEA. The CDR3 spells CSGWTVAEAFF. DNA for the CDR3: TGCAGCGGATGGACAGTTGCTGAAGCTTTCTTT.

The chain employs TRBV29-1 and TRBJ2-1; TRBD2 aligns across 12 bases. This CDR3 contains 14 residues. Germline-derived CDR1 and CDR2 are SQVTM and ANQGSEA. V was pared by 6 bases and J by 3 bases, with 3 bases of the junction left unmatched. CDR3 sequence (DNA): TGCAGCGTGCTAGCGGGAGGGAACTACAATGAGCAGTTCTTC. The encoded protein is CSVLAGGNYNEQFF.

Written as DNA, the CDR3 is TGTGCCAGCAGCACCAGACAGGGGCCGGGCTATGGCTACACCTTC. Protein product: CASSTRQGPGYGYTF. V usage is TRBV5-5 and J usage is TRBJ1-2, with 8 bases matching TRBD1. Unmatched junction bases numbered 9, after V lost 4 bases and J lost 4 bases. The CDR3 has 15 amino acids. Germline values: CDR1 SGHKS, CDR2 YYEKEE (reference sequence).

This clonotype was counted once. This sequence joins TRBV9 and TRBJ1-2; D perhaps matches TRBD1 (5 bases). The CDR3 loop spans 14 amino acids. CDR1 and CDR2 from the germline V gene are SGDLS and YYNGEE. The V and J ends lost 0 bases and 8 bases respectively, with 14 bases between them. The CDR3 spells CASSVEGRGVGYTF. The CDR3 nucleotides are TGTGCCAGCAGCGTAGAGGGGCGCGGGGTCGGCTACACCTTC.

This clonotype was counted between two and nine times. The chain couples TRBV5-1 to TRBJ1-1, with TRBD1 matching 8 bases. The CDR3 sequence is 14 residues long. The ends lost 5 bases at V and 3 bases at J; junction bases unmatched: 6. Germline CDR1 and CDR2: SGHRS and YFSETQ. The CDR3 region has the DNA TGCGCCAGCAGTGCAAAGACAGGGGACACTGAAGCTTTCTTT. This encodes CASSAKTGDTEAFF.

The chain joins TRBV5-1 to TRBJ1-2; tentatively, D is TRBD1 (6 bases). Germline V lookup: CDR1 SGHRS, CDR2 YFSETQ. Deletions cut 0 bases from V and 8 bases from J, with 17 bases between. This CDR3 contains 15 residues. In DNA form, the CDR3 reads TGCGCCAGCAGCTTGGCTGCGAGACAGGCTTTCGGCTACACCTTC. Translated: CASSLAARQAFGYTF.

The sample holds a few counts of this clonotype. The chain links TRBV27 to TRBJ1-1; no reliable D call. The length of the CDR3 is 16 residues. Trimming took off 6 bases at V and 1 base at J, with 18 bases between the two ends. Germline V gives CDR1 MNHEY, CDR2 SMNVEV (reference sequence). In DNA, the CDR3 is TGTGCCAGCAGCCCGGACGCGTGGAGTCCGAACACTGAAGCTTTCTTT. It encodes CASSPDAWSPNTEAFF.

The gene calls are TRBV20-1 and TRBJ2-3; the D is unclear. Per the germline V gene, CDR1 is DFQATT and CDR2 is SNEGSKA (reference sequence). This CDR3 contains 11 residues. Trimming took off 5 bases at V and 3 bases at J, with 6 bases between the two ends. The chain's CDR3 is CSAAQTDTQYF. In DNA, the CDR3 is TGCAGTGCTGCGCAGACAGATACGCAGTATTTT.